This T cell receptor (beta chain) was sequenced in a study of shared clonotypes between healthy human individuals. Naivety among CD8 cells was defined by CD45RO negativity and positive CCR7 selection, thereby excluding terminally differentiated effector memory CD45RA+ cells. Study results and caveats: Some clonotypes were shared by all four sorted-subset donors, while others were not shared. The non-shared ones had lower generation probabilities than the shared ones.

Of note for this clone: Antigen: not known.

Assay execution took place at the deep level. TCRdb's copy holds only in-frame clones and misses some; the assay was immunoSEQ multiplex PCR. The sample lists just over 2,000,000 clones; about 95% were seen once. Germline values: CDR1 SGHAT, CDR2 FQNNGV. The CDR3 runs 18 residues. Deletions cut 4 bases from V and 0 bases from J, with 20 bases between. Sample: naive CD8+ T cells sorted from blood. The sequence derives from a man between 18 and 35 years old in good health. The chain has TRBV11-2 and TRBJ2-3, with D maybe TRBD2 (7 bases). CDR3 DNA sequence: TGTGCCAGCAGCTCGCTTGGGGGCGGGGGATTTAGCACAGATACGCAGTATTTT. Translating it yields CASSSLGGGGFSTDTQYF.